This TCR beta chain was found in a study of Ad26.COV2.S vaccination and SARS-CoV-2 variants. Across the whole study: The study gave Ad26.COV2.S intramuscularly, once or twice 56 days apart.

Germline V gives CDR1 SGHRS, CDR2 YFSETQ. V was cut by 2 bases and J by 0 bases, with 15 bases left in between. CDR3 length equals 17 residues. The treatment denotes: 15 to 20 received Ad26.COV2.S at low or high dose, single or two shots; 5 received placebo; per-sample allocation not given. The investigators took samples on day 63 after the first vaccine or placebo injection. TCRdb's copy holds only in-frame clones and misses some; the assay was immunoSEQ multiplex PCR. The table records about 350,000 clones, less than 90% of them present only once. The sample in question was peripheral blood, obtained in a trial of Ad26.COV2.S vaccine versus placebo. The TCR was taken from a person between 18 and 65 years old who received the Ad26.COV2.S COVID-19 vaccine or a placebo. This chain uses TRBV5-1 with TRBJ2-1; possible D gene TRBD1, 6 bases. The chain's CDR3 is CASSFRTVNPSYNEQFF. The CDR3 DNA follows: TGCGCCAGCAGCTTTAGGACAGTAAACCCCTCCTACAATGAGCAGTTCTTC.